A selection of T cell receptor beta chains follows, all from one sample in a study of cytomegalovirus exposure and HLA in healthy donors. Sequencing used immunoSEQ multiplex PCR; TCRdb keeps in-frame clones, though not all of them. The sample holds about 160,000 clones; roughly 79% are singletons and the top ten take under 15%. Sequenced input: PBMCs. These receptors came from a woman aged 45 to 65 in good health and CMV-seronegative. Each CDR3 is given with its conserved first and last residue. D genes are given only for firm matches. A row's size may be missing; if present it is once, few, many or a size class.

D: TRBD1
size: .
V: TRBV5-1
J: TRBJ2-1
CDR3: CASSIQGGKFDEQFF
DNA: TGCGCCAGCAGCATACAGGGGGGAAAATTCGATGAGCAGTTCTTC

D: TRBD2
size: .
V: TRBV11-3
J: TRBJ2-1
CDR3: CASSLDLLVSGGLNEQFF
DNA: TGTGCCAGCAGCTTAGATTTGTTGGTTAGCGGGGGGCTCAATGAGCAGTTCTTC

D: TRBD1
size: .
V: TRBV7-2
J: TRBJ1-1
CDR3: CASETGGNTEAFF
DNA: TGTGCCAGCGAGACAGGGGGGAACACTGAAGCTTTCTTT

D: .
size: .
V: TRBV6-1
J: TRBJ2-7
CDR3: CASSTERGGLEQYF
DNA: TGTGCCAGCAGCACCGAAAGGGGAGGACTCGAGCAGTACTTC

D: TRBD2
size: once
V: TRBV9
J: TRBJ2-1
CDR3: CASNPGTSGSYEQFF
DNA: TGTGCCAGCAATCCTGGGACTAGCGGGAGCTATGAGCAGTTCTTC

D: .
size: .
V: TRBV5-1
J: TRBJ1-4
CDR3: CASSADGSSSEKLFF
DNA: TGCGCCAGCAGCGCCGACGGGAGTAGTAGTGAAAAACTGTTTTTT

D: .
size: .
V: TRBV28
J: TRBJ1-5
CDR3: CASRGETAGNQPQHF
DNA: TGTGCCAGCCGCGGTGAGACAGCTGGCAATCAGCCCCAGCATTTT

D: .
size: .
V: TRBV6-4
J: TRBJ1-1
CDR3: CASSVRVETEAFF
DNA: TGTGCCAGCAGTGTCAGGGTTGAGACTGAAGCTTTCTTT

D: TRBD1
size: .
V: TRBV6-5
J: TRBJ2-3
CDR3: CASKGASDTQYF
DNA: TGTGCCAGCAAGGGGGCCAGCGATACGCAGTATTTT

D: TRBD1
size: once
V: TRBV7-4
J: TRBJ1-1
CDR3: CASSLGRWDRKSRERTGNTEAFF
DNA: TGTGCCAGCAGCTTAGGTCGGTGGGACAGGAAATCCCGAGAGAGAACAGGGAACACTGAAGCTTTCTTT

D: TRBD2
size: .
V: TRBV19
J: TRBJ2-7
CDR3: CASAPTSFPGEQYF
DNA: TGTGCCAGTGCCCCGACTAGCTTCCCGGGGGAGCAGTACTTC